This T cell receptor (beta chain) was identified during a study of T cell repertoires in cytomegalovirus infection. The wider study: Matching HLA type and CMV infection were both indicated by public TCR beta signatures.

This CDR3 has 19 residues. J gave up 0 bases and V 1 base, and 5 bases lay outside the gene matches. The V gene's germline CDR1 is MDHEN and CDR2 SYDVKM. Whole-study results and caveats: The study found HLA-C-restricted CMV-specific TCR beta clonotypes dominating the ex vivo response.

TCRdb called the reads again in MiXCR, with one record for every CDR3 protein. The sample yields about 180,000 distinct CDR3 sequences, approximately 17% seen once. Concerning this clonotype itself: The antigen remains undetermined.

This chain uses TRBV28 with TRBJ2-1; 14 nucleotides align to TRBD2. This receptor was obtained from a human donor in good health (CMV status not recorded). Some clones in this sample may be carry-over from other donors' samples. Sequenced input: CD8+ T cells from PBMCs. The CDR3 DNA reads TGTGCCAGCAGTTTATCCGGGACTAGCGGGGGAGACTCCTACAATGAGCAGTTCTTC. This codes for CASSLSGTSGGDSYNEQFF. Looking up the rest from reference TRBV28 and TRBJ2-1 gives the full variable domain: DVKVTQSSRYLVKRTGEKVFLECVQDMDHENMFWYRQDPGLGLRLIYFSYDVKMKEKGDIPEGYSVSREKKERFSLILESASTNQTSMYLCASSLSGTSGGDSYNEQFFGPGTRLTVL.